This entry concerns a single T cell receptor (beta chain). Its antigen is unknown. The sample originates from a study of multiple sclerosis patients with progressive multifocal leukoencephalopathy. Study-wide findings and caveats: Most PML patients had lower entropy, suggesting less diverse TRB repertoires. At PML onset, no shared TRBV or TRBJ gene usage was seen.

Germline CDR1 reads LNHNV; CDR2 reads YYDKDF (reference sequence). Trimming removed 4 bases at V and 0 bases at J, with 10 bases between. The CDR3 is 14 amino acids. Spiked into each PCR were synthetic inline TR CDR3 controls of all V-J pairings. Only in-frame clones appear in the TCRdb table, and some are missing; sequencing was by immunoSEQ multiplex PCR. The sample lists about 30,000 clones; about 91% were seen once. The sample's time point: before natalizumab initiation. T0 refers to blood drawn before natalizumab was first infused. The specimen sequenced was PBMCs. This TCR was recovered from a young man with multiple sclerosis. The V and J genes are TRBV15 and TRBJ2-7; D is unclear. CDR3 nucleotide sequence: TGTGCCACCAGCACGGCGGTCTCCTCCTACGAGCAGTACTTC. This codes for CATSTAVSSYEQYF.